Shown below are 4 T cell receptor beta chains from a single sample sequenced in a study of cytomegalovirus exposure and HLA in healthy donors. Using immunoSEQ multiplex PCR, the repertoire was profiled, and TCRdb retains in-frame clones only, with some absent. The sample has 100,000 to 150,000 clones, about 90% seen once. Source material: PBMCs. The receptor source for this set is a young man in good health and CMV-seronegative.

V is TRBV5-1 and J is TRBJ2-2, with 9 positions matching TRBD1. The CDR3 spans 17 residues. Germline V gives CDR1 SGHRS, CDR2 YFSETQ. Trimming removed 5 bases from V and 3 bases from J; junction bases left unmatched: 11. CDR3 sequence: CASSFLGTGRYTGELFF. The CDR3 DNA sequence: TGCGCCAGCAGTTTCCTCGGGACAGGGAGGTACACCGGGGAGCTGTTTTTT.

This chain uses TRBV28 with TRBJ2-5; no firm D call. Trimming took off 1 base at V and 1 base at J, with 10 bases between the two ends. The CDR3 sequence is 15 residues long. Germline CDR1 MDHEN, CDR2 SYDVKM. The chain's CDR3 is CASSLSPSIQETQYF. The CDR3 DNA reads as TGTGCCAGCAGTTTATCCCCTAGTATCCAAGAGACCCAGTACTTC. Together with reference TRBV28 and TRBJ2-5, the CDR3 gives the full variable domain: DVKVTQSSRYLVKRTGEKVFLECVQDMDHENMFWYRQDPGLGLRLIYFSYDVKMKEKGDIPEGYSVSREKKERFSLILESASTNQTSMYLCASSLSPSIQETQYFGPGTRLLVL.

The chain couples TRBV7-2 to TRBJ1-2; 8 bases fit TRBD1. Germline V gene sequence: CDR1 SGHTA, CDR2 FQGNSA. V was pared by 1 base and J by 4 bases, with 5 bases of the junction left unmatched. CDR3 size: 15 residues. This CDR3 is CASSLGGQGGYGYTF. In DNA form, the CDR3 reads TGTGCCAGCAGCTTAGGAGGACAGGGAGGCTATGGCTACACCTTC.

The rearrangement uses TRBV20-1 and TRBJ1-1, with TRBD1 matching 7 bases. This CDR3 spans 11 amino acids. V was clipped by 3 bases and J by 6 bases; unmatched bases: 1. Germline CDR1 and CDR2: DFQATT and SNEGSKA (reference sequence). CDR3 DNA sequence: TGCAGTGCTAGGACAGGGCCTGAAGCTTTCTTT. Translation gives CSARTGPEAFF.